Following are 10 T cell receptor beta chains from one sample sequenced in a study of T cell changes during pregnancy in multiple sclerosis. Repertoires were generated with immunoSEQ multiplex PCR, while TCRdb's copy carries only in-frame clones and drops some. The table shows 35,000 to 55,000 clones, with around 95% occurring only once. The source material was CD8+ T cells from peripheral blood mononuclear cells, sampled after pregnancy. These receptors originate from a female donor with multiple sclerosis, enrolled in a pregnancy study.

The sample holds one count of this clone. This chain links TRBV10-2 with TRBJ2-5; D remains ambiguous. Germline CDR1 reads WSHSY; CDR2 reads SAAADI. This CDR3 is 14 amino acids long. The V end lost 4 bases, the J end lost 2 bases, and 11 bases lay between the germline ends. The CDR3 nucleotides are TGCGCCAGCAGTGCACTCCAGGCGCAAGAGACCCAGTACTTC. Translating it yields CASSALQAQETQYF.

CDR3 in amino acids: CASSKRVTESPTDTQYF. The CDR3 DNA reads TGTGCCAGTAGCAAACGAGTGACAGAAAGCCCCACAGATACGCAGTATTTT. The chain carries TRBV19 and TRBJ2-3; tentatively, D is TRBD1 (5 bases). Trimming cost V 6 bases and J 2 bases, with 21 bases left between them. Germline lookup yields CDR1 LNHDA and CDR2 SQIVND (reference sequence). The CDR3 totals 17 residues.

The CDR3 protein is CASSATGGRYNEQFF. For the CDR3, the DNA is TGTGCCAGCAGTGCTACAGGGGGGAGGTACAATGAGCAGTTCTTC. This chain links TRBV6-1 with TRBJ2-1, with 8 bases lining up with TRBD1. V shed 4 bases and J 4 bases; nucleotides not matched to a gene: 6. CDR1 MNHNS and CDR2 SASEGT come from the germline V gene. The length of the CDR3 is 15 residues.

The chain joins TRBV4-3 to TRBJ2-7; D not resolved. The CDR3 extends over 15 amino acids. V lost 4 bases to trimming and J lost 0 bases, with 13 bases between them. Germline lookup yields CDR1 LGHNA and CDR2 YSLEER. The CDR3 DNA reads as TGCGCCAGCAGCCTGAGTCTCGATTCCTCCTACGAGCAGTACTTC. Translated: CASSLSLDSSYEQYF.

The genes are TRBV29-1 and TRBJ1-1, with a possible D match to TRBD1 (6 bases). V lost 7 bases and J 3 bases, leaving 15 bases between the germline ends. The CDR3 length is 13 residues. Germline V gene lookup returns CDR1 SQVTM and CDR2 ANQGSEA. The CDR3, as DNA: TGCAGCGCCCGAAAGGCAGGGGACACTGAAGCTTTCTTT. Protein product: CSARKAGDTEAFF.

V and J are TRBV7-2 and TRBJ2-3, with 8 bases aligning to TRBD2. Trimming took 7 bases from V and 1 from J; bases not matched to a gene: 7. CDR1 and CDR2 (germline): SGHTA, FQGNSA. The CDR3 length is 15 residues. CDR3 coding DNA: TGTGCCAGCATCCCCGCGGGGGGAGGCACAGATACGCAGTATTTT. Translated: CASIPAGGGTDTQYF.

The chain is built from TRBV4-1 and TRBJ1-5; 10 nucleotides align to TRBD1. The CDR3 has 16 amino acids. Germline CDR1 and CDR2: MGHRA and YSYEKL. V shed 0 bases and J 4 bases; nucleotides not matched to a gene: 3. CDR3 sequence: CASSQDPGQGNQPQHF. Here the CDR3 DNA reads TGCGCCAGCAGCCAAGACCCGGGACAGGGGAATCAGCCCCAGCATTTT.

This clone was recorded only once. The chain combines TRBV11-2 with TRBJ2-7, with 7 bases aligning to TRBD1. The ends lost 6 bases at V and 5 bases at J; junction bases unmatched: 7. This CDR3 spans 13 amino acids. Germline loops: CDR1 SGHAT, CDR2 FQNNGV. This chain's CDR3 is CASRERGGNEQYF. In nucleotides, the CDR3 is TGTGCCAGCAGGGAGAGAGGGGGCAACGAGCAGTACTTC.

The rearrangement links TRBV6-5 to TRBJ1-1; the D is unclear. V gave up 6 bases and J gave up 4 bases, with 12 bases separating them. The CDR3 covers 13 residues. Germline CDR1 and CDR2: MNHEY and SVGAGI. For the CDR3, the DNA is TGTGCCAGCAGGGGTAAAGGGAGCACTGAAGCTTTCTTT. This gives the protein CASRGKGSTEAFF.

This chain uses TRBV13 with TRBJ2-3; weak D call: TRBD2 (6 bases). Germline V CDR1 and CDR2: PRHDT, FYEKMQ (reference sequence). The V and J ends lost 5 bases and 1 base respectively, with 25 bases between them. The CDR3 spans 19 residues. CDR3: CASSPSPSVGVSGTDTQYF. In DNA, the CDR3 is TGTGCCAGCAGCCCCAGTCCTAGCGTGGGGGTCTCGGGCACAGATACGCAGTATTTT.